Listed here is a single TCR beta chain. Its antigen is still unknown. This record comes from a study of identical twins. CDR3 size: 17 residues. Germline V lookup: CDR1 ENHRY, CDR2 SYGVKD. V was pared by 6 bases and J by 2 bases, with 22 bases between. TCRdb analysed the 5' RACE reads with MiXCR anew, one entry per CDR3 protein. The sample has around 510,000 distinct CDR3 sequences, 13% to 15% seen once. Study results and caveats: Carriage of fewer insertions was seen in abundant cord blood beta clonotypes, whereas memory repertoires showed none. Zero-insertion analyses could be partly confounded by invariant MAIT and iNKT cells.

These sequences were also reported in another study, on yellow fever vaccine responses in identical twins.

The chain carries TRBV10-3 and TRBJ2-5; either TRBD1 or TRBD2 may fit D (6 bases each). Sequenced input: CD4+ T cells sorted from blood. The receptor was isolated from a woman in her late teens or twenties in good health. This CDR3 is CAISGGTGTSLQETQYF. The CDR3 DNA reads TGTGCCATCAGCGGGGGTACCGGGACATCGCTTCAAGAGACCCAGTACTTC.